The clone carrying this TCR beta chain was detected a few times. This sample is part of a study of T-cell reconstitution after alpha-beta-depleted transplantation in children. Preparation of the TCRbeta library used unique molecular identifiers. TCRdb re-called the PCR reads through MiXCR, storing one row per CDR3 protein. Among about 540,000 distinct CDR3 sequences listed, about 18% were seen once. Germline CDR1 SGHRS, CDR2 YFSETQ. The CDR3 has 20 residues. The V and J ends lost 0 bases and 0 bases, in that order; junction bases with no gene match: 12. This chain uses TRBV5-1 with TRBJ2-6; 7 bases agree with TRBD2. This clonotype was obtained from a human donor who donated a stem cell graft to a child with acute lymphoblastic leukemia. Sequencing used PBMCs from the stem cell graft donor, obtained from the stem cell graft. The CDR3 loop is CASSLVPLSSGSSGANVLTF. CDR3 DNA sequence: TGCGCCAGCAGCTTGGTTCCACTATCTAGCGGCAGCTCTGGGGCCAACGTCCTGACTTTC.